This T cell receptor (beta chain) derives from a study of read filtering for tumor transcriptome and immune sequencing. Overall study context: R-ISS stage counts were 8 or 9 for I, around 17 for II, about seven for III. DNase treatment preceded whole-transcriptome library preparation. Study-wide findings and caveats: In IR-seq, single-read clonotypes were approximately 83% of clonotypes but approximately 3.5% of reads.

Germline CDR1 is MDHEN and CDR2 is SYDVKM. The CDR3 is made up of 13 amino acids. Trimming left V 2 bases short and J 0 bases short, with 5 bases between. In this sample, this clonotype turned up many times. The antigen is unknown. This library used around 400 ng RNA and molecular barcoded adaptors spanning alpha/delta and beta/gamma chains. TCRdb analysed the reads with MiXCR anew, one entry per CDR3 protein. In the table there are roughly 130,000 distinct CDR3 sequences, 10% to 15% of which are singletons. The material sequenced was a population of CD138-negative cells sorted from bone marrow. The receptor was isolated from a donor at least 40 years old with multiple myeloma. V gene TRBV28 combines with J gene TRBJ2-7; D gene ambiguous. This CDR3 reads CASSLEYSYEQYF. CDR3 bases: TGTGCCAGCAGTTTAGAGTACTCCTACGAGCAGTACTTC.